Sequencing of this T cell receptor (beta chain) was carried out in a study of shared clonotypes between healthy human individuals. The table came from immunoSEQ multiplex PCR; TCRdb's copy has only in-frame clones and leaves some out. The table has roughly 2.2 million clones, just under 95% seen once. The germline V gene encodes CDR1 SEHNR and CDR2 FQNEAQ (reference sequence). The CDR3 has 18 amino acids. Deletions cut 3 bases from V and 6 bases from J, with 26 bases between. V is TRBV7-9 and J is TRBJ1-1, with D maybe TRBD1 (5 bases). This TCR derives from a man younger than 35 in good health. Some clones in this sample may be carry-over from other donors' samples. The sequencing input was naive CD4+ T cells from PBMCs. The subset: CD45RA+ positively selected. The CDR3 loop reads CASSFERLGVKGYAEAFF. The DNA for the CDR3 is TGTGCCAGCAGCTTCGAACGGTTGGGGGTGAAAGGGTACGCTGAAGCTTTCTTT.